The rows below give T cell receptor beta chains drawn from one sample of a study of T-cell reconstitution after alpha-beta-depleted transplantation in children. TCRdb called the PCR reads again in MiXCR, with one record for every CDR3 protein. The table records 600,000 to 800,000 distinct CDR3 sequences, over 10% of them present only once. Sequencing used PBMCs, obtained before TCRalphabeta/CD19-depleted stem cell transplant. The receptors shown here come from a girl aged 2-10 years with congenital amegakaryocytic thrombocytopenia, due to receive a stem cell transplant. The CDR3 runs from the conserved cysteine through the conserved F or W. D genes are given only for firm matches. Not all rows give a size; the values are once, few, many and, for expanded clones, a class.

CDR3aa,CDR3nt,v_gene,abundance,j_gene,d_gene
CASSDPMRRRDSGNTIYF,TGTGCCAGCAGTGACCCAATGCGACGGAGAGACTCTGGAAACACCATATATTTT,TRBV6-4,.,TRBJ1-3,.
CASSRDRGRQPQHF,TGTGCCAGCAGTCGTGACAGGGGGCGTCAGCCCCAGCATTTT,TRBV12-3/TRBV12-4,many,TRBJ1-5,TRBD1
CSVGGYENEQFF,TGCAGCGTCGGGGGGTATGAGAATGAGCAGTTCTTC,TRBV29-1,many,TRBJ2-1,TRBD2
CASSFFIFRVAGNEVEQFF,TGTGCCAGCAGTTTTTTTATATTTCGTGTAGCGGGAAATGAGGTTGAGCAGTTCTTC,TRBV12-3/TRBV12-4,.,TRBJ2-1,TRBD2
CSVSRKGSEKLFF,TGCAGTGTTTCCCGGAAGGGATCTGAAAAACTGTTTTTT,TRBV20-1,many,TRBJ1-4,.
CASSGDRGIQETQYF,TGCGCCAGCAGCGGCGATCGGGGGATCCAAGAGACCCAGTACTTC,TRBV5-1,many,TRBJ2-5,.
CASSVGGTVNYEQYF,TGTGCCAGCAGCGTAGGTGGGACAGTCAACTACGAGCAGTACTTC,TRBV9,.,TRBJ2-7,TRBD1
CASSLSYSMNNEQFF,TGCGCCAGCAGCTTGTCGTACAGTATGAACAATGAGCAGTTCTTC,TRBV5-1,many,TRBJ2-1,.
CSASNSVGHTYEQYF,TGCAGTGCTAGTAATAGCGTGGGACACACTTACGAGCAGTACTTC,TRBV20-1,.,TRBJ2-7,.
CASSEGTGNEQYF,TGCGCCAGCAGCGAGGGGACAGGGAACGAGCAGTACTTC,TRBV5-1,many,TRBJ2-7,TRBD1
CASSWSTGYSDTQYF,TGTGCCAGCAGCTGGTCGACTGGATACTCAGATACGCAGTATTTT,TRBV7-2,many,TRBJ2-3,.
CASSFLGEYLAGELFF,TGTGCCAGCAGCTTCCTTGGCGAGTACCTTGCCGGGGAGCTGTTTTTT,TRBV7-6,many,TRBJ2-2,.
CASSYGENTEAFF,TGTGCCAGCAGTTACGGGGAGAACACTGAAGCTTTCTTT,TRBV2,many,TRBJ1-1,.
CASSDSTSSYEQYF,TGTGCCAGCAGTGACTCAACAAGCTCCTACGAGCAGTACTTC,TRBV6-5,many,TRBJ2-7,.
CSIRTGNNEQYF,TGCAGCATAAGGACAGGTAACAACGAGCAGTACTTC,TRBV29-1,few,TRBJ2-7,TRBD1
CASSPQTMQETQYF,TGTGCCAGCAGCCCTCAGACTATGCAAGAGACCCAGTACTTC,TRBV7-8,few,TRBJ2-5,.